This T cell receptor beta chain emerged from a study of T-cell memory formation after mild COVID-19. The overall study: Across donors, TCR clusters were largely donor specific. Study-level findings and limits: Contracting CD4+ clones sat mainly in CM and EM; CD8+ in EMRA. Clones contracting over day 15 to 85 were CD4/CD8 balanced, with later expanders leaning CD4+.

5'RACE, which relied on constant-segment primers, yielded TCR alpha and TCR beta cDNA libraries carrying sample barcodes and UMIs. TCRdb ran MiXCR on the 5' RACE reads and lists one entry per CDR3 protein. The sample has about 200,000 distinct CDR3 sequences, around 8.8% seen once. This clonotype showed up many times. Its target is not known. This TCR was recovered from a young man who had mild COVID-19 (a few samples of this study predate the infection). Cell type and time point are not known. Specimen: PBMCs or a T cell subset sorted from them (not recorded which).

The CDR3 here is CASSPSAGVAADTQYF. DNA of the CDR3: TGTGCCAGCAGCCCGTCCGCGGGCGTGGCTGCAGATACGCAGTATTTT. This chain connects TRBV3-1 to TRBJ2-3; D is possibly TRBD2 (5 bases). Germline CDR1 LGHDT, CDR2 YNNKEL (reference sequence). Trimming took 4 bases from V and 4 from J, leaving 18 bases between them. CDR3 size: 16 residues.